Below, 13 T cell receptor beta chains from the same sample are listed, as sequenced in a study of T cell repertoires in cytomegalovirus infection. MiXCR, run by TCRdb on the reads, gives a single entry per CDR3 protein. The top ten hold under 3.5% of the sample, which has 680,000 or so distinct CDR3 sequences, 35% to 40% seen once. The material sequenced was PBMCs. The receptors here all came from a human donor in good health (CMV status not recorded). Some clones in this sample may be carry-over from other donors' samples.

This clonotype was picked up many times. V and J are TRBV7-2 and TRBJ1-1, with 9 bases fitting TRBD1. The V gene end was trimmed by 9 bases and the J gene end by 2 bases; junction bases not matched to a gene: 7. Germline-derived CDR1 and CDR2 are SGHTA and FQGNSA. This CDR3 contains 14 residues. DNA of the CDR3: TGTGCCAGTCACCTTACAGGGGGCAACACTGAAGCTTTCTTT. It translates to CASHLTGGNTEAFF.

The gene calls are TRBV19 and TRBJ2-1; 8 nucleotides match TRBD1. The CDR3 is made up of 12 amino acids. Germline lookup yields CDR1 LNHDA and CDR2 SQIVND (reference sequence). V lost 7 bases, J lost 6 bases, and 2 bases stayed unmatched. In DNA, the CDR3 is TGTGCCAGTACAACAGGGGGCAATGAGCAGTTCTTC. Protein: CASTTGGNEQFF.

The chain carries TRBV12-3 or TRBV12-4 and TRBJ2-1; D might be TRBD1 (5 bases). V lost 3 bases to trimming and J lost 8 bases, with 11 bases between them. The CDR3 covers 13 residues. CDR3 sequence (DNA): TGTGCCAGCAGTTTTTCAGGGTCTCATGAGCAGTTCTTC. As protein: CASSFSGSHEQFF.

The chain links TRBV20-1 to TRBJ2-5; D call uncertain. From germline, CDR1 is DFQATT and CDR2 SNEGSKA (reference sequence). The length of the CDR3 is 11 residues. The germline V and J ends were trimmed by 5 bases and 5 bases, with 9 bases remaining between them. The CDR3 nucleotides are TGCAGTGCTTTAGACGGGGAGACCCAGTACTTC. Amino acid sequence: CSALDGETQYF.

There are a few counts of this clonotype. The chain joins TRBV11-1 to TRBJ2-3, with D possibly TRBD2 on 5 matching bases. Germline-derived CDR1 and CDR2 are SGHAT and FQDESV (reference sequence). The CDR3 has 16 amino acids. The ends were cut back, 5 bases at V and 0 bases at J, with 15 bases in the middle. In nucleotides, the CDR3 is TGTGCCAGCAGCCCCGCGAGCAGGACTAGCACAGATACGCAGTATTTT. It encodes CASSPASRTSTDTQYF.

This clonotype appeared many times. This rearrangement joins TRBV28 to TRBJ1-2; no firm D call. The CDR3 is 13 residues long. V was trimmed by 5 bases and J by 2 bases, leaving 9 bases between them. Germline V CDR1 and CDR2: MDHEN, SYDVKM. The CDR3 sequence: CASSLPGNYGYTF. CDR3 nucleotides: TGTGCCAGCAGTCTCCCGGGCAACTATGGCTACACCTTC.

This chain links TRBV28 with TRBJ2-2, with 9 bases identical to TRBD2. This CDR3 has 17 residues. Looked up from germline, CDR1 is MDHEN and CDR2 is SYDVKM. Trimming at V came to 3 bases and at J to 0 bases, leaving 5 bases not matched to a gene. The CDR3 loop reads CASSFGAGGPNTGELFF. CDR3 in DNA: TGTGCCAGCAGTTTCGGGGCGGGAGGGCCGAACACCGGGGAGCTGTTTTTT.

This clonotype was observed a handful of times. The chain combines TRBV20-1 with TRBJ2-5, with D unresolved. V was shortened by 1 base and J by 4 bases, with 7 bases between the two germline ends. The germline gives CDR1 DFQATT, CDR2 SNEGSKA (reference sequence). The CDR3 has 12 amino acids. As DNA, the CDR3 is TGCAGTGCTAGAGCGGTGGGAGAGACCCAGTACTTC. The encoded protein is CSARAVGETQYF.

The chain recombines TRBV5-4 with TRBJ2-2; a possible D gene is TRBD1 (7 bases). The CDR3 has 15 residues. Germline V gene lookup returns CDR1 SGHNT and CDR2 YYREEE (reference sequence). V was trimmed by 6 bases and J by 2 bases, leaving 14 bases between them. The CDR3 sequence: CASTGGQRNTGELFF. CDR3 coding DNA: TGTGCCAGCACCGGGGGACAGAGAAACACCGGGGAGCTGTTTTTT.

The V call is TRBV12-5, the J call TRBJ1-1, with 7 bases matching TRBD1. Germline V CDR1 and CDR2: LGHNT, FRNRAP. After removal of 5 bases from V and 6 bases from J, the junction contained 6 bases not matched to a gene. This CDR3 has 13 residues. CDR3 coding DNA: TGTGCTAGTGGTAGGACAGGTATCGCTGAAGCTTTCTTT. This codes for CASGRTGIAEAFF.

The CDR3 region is CASSLITSGSSYEQYF. The CDR3 DNA reads as TGTGCCAGCAGTTTAATCACTAGCGGAAGCTCCTACGAGCAGTACTTC. The rearrangement uses TRBV28 and TRBJ2-7; 8 bases fit TRBD2. CDR1 and CDR2 (germline): MDHEN, SYDVKM. V shed 2 bases, J shed 0 bases, and the junction held 6 bases outside the gene matches. The CDR3 is 16 residues long.

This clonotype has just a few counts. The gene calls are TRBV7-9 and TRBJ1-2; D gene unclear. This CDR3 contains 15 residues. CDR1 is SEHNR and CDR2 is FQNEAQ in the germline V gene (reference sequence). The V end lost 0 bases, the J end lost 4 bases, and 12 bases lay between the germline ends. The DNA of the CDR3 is TGTGCCAGCAGCTTAGCGGAGAGCCTAGGCTATGGCTACACCTTC. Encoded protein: CASSLAESLGYGYTF. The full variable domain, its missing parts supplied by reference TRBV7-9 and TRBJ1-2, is DTGVSQNPRHKITKRGQNVTFRCDPISEHNRLYWYRQTLGQGPEFLTYFQNEAQLEKSRLLSDRFSAERPKGSFSTLEIQRTEQGDSAMYLCASSLAESLGYGYTFGSGTRLTVV.

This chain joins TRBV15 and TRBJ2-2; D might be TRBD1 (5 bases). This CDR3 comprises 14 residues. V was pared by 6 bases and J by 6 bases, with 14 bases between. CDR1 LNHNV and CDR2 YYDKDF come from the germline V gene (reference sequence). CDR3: CATRGIGAAGELFF. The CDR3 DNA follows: TGTGCCACCAGGGGTATAGGGGCTGCCGGGGAGCTGTTTTTT.